Presented here are 6 T cell receptor beta chains from one specimen sequenced in a study of OX40 agonist ivuxolimab in advanced cancers. TCRdb's table, derived via immunoSEQ multiplex PCR, lists solely in-frame clones and lacks some. Of about 71,000 clones listed, 85% to 95% are singletons. The sample here was CD4+ or CD8+ T cells sorted from blood, taken in a trial of the OX40 agonist ivuxolimab. These receptors were taken from an adult with an advanced solid tumor such as melanoma, head and neck, liver or kidney cancer.

The chain joins TRBV19 to TRBJ2-4; no clear D gene. V was cut by 1 base and J by 5 bases, with 15 bases left in between. Germline-derived CDR1 and CDR2 are LNHDA and SQIVND (reference sequence). The CDR3 has 16 amino acids. The DNA of the CDR3 is TGTGCCAGTAGTATAGTGGGGTCAGGTAAACAAAACATTCAGTACTTC. The encoded protein is CASSIVGSGKQNIQYF.

The chain employs TRBV6-5 and TRBJ2-1; weak D call: TRBD1 (6 bases). CDR1 and CDR2 (germline): MNHEY, SVGAGI. V was clipped by 4 bases and J by 2 bases, with 12 bases between them. The CDR3 extends over 15 amino acids. The CDR3 nucleotides read TGTGCCAGCAGTTTGGGGGACACCACCTACAATGAGCAGTTCTTC. It translates to CASSLGDTTYNEQFF.

The chain has TRBV7-2 and TRBJ2-5, with a weak D call TRBD2 (7 bases). The V end lost 5 bases, the J end lost 7 bases, and 23 bases lay between the germline ends. Looked up from germline, CDR1 is SGHTA and CDR2 is FQGNSA. The CDR3 runs 16 residues. The CDR3 sequence is CASSSLGRGLPGTQYF. The CDR3 nucleotides read TGTGCCAGCAGCAGTCTAGGGCGGGGGCTTCCTGGGACCCAGTACTTC.

This chain joins TRBV28 and TRBJ2-7; TRBD1 agrees at 11 bases. From germline, CDR1 is MDHEN and CDR2 SYDVKM. V lost 5 bases, J lost 2 bases, and 2 bases stayed unmatched. CDR3 length: 14 amino acids. CDR3 amino acids: CASSPGQGAYEQYF. CDR3 nucleotides: TGTGCCAGCAGTCCGGGACAGGGGGCCTACGAGCAGTACTTC.

This sequence joins TRBV5-1 and TRBJ1-2; D is perhaps TRBD1 (6 bases). The length of the CDR3 is 15 residues. With 3 bases removed from V and 8 bases from J, the gap between germline ends came to 20 bases. Germline-derived CDR1 and CDR2 are SGHRS and YFSETQ. For the CDR3, the DNA is TGCGCCAGCAGCTCTGTGACAGGTAAAACGGAAGGCTACACCTTC. Its protein is CASSSVTGKTEGYTF.

This clone was counted once. The CDR3 bases are TGTGCCAGCAGCCCTAAAGCGGGACAGGTCAATGAGCAGTTCTTC. This codes for CASSPKAGQVNEQFF. The chain couples TRBV7-9 to TRBJ2-1, with D perhaps matching TRBD1 (8 bases). CDR1 and CDR2 (germline): SEHNR, FQNEAQ (reference sequence). V lost 5 bases and J lost 6, with 17 bases in between. This CDR3 has 15 amino acids. The full variable domain, completed using reference TRBV7-9 and TRBJ2-1, is DTGVSQNPRHKITKRGQNVTFRCDPISEHNRLYWYRQTLGQGPEFLTYFQNEAQLEKSRLLSDRFSAERPKGSFSTLEIQRTEQGDSAMYLCASSPKAGQVNEQFFGPGTRLTVL.